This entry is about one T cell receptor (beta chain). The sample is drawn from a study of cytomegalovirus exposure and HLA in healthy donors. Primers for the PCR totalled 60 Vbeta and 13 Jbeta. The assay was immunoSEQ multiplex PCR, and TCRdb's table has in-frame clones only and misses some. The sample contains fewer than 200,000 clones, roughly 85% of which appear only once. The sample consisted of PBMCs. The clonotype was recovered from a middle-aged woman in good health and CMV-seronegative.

The CDR3 protein is CASSVPGSYNEQFF. The DNA of the CDR3 is TGTGCCAGCAGTGTACCGGGGTCCTACAATGAGCAGTTCTTC. The rearrangement links TRBV2 to TRBJ2-1, with a possible D match to TRBD2 (5 bases). Germline CDR1 and CDR2: SNHLY and FYNNEI. The CDR3 extends over 14 amino acids. Between the trimmed V and J ends, which lost 4 bases and 1 base, there was a span of 8 bases. Drawing the rest from reference TRBV2 and TRBJ2-1, the complete variable domain is EPEVTQTPSHQVTQMGQEVILRCVPISNHLYFYWYRQILGQKVEFLVSFYNNEISEKSEIFDDQFSVERPDGSNFTLKIRSTKLEDSAMYFCASSVPGSYNEQFFGPGTRLTVL.